The T cell receptor beta chain under discussion was sequenced for a study of blood T cell repertoires in COVID-19. Looking at the study overall: Some COVID-19 samples were acute and others convalescent; all came from the United States, Italy and Spain.

This CDR3 is built from 14 residues. Germline V CDR1 and CDR2: SGHTS, YDEGEE. The V end lost 0 bases, the J end lost 4 bases, and 10 bases lay between the germline ends. Measured with immunoSEQ multiplex PCR; TCRdb has only the in-frame clones, and not every one. This sample has 200,000 to 300,000 clones, with 88% found just once. Sequenced material: peripheral blood. This chain connects TRBV5-8 to TRBJ1-2; tentative D call: TRBD1 (5 bases). The receptor comes from a man at least 80 years old with acute or convalescent COVID-19. CDR3 region: CASSLGNRLYGYTF. The CDR3 DNA reads as TGTGCCAGCAGCTTGGGGAACAGGCTCTATGGCTACACCTTC.